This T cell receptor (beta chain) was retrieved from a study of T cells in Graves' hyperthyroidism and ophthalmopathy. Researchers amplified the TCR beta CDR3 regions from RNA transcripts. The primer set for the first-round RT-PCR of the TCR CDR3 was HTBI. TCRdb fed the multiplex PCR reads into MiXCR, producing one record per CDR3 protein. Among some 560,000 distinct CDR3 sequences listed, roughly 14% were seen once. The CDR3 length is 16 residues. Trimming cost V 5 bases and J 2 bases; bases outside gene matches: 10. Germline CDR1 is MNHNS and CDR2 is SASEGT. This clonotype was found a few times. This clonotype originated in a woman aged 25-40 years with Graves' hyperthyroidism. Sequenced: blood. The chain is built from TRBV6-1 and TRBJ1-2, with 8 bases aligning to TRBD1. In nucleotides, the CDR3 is TGTGCCAGCAGTTCCCCCACCCGGACAGGGAACTATGGCTACACCTTC. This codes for CASSSPTRTGNYGYTF.